The 32 T cell receptor beta chains below come from one sample, sequenced in a study of spatial heterogeneity in lung cancer. This sample's time point: sample taken at primary tumor resection. TCRdb called the 5' RACE reads again in MiXCR, with one record for every CDR3 protein. The sample contains roughly 39,000 distinct CDR3 sequences, around 7% of which appear only once. The source was PBMCs, collected at surgery. These receptors all come from a male donor with early-stage non-small cell lung cancer.

This clonotype was observed at least ten times. This rearrangement joins TRBV7-2 to TRBJ1-1, with a tentative D call TRBD1 (6 bases). V gave up 1 base and J gave up 8 bases, with 20 bases separating them. Germline V gives CDR1 SGHTA, CDR2 FQGNSA. The CDR3 contains 16 residues. For the CDR3, the DNA is TGTGCCAGCAGCTTAGACGGGACCTGGGGGGCCCCCGAAGCTTTCTTT. Translation gives CASSLDGTWGAPEAFF.

The table lists this clonotype with a few counts. The chain links TRBV12-3 or TRBV12-4 to TRBJ2-1; TRBD2 aligns across 8 bases. V lost 6 bases to trimming and J lost 4 bases; unmatched junction nucleotides: 11. The CDR3 runs 16 residues. In DNA form, the CDR3 reads TGTGCCAGCAGCCCTACCGTAGCGGGGAGATACAATGAGCAGTTCTTC. It translates to CASSPTVAGRYNEQFF.

There are many counts of this clonotype. In DNA, the CDR3 is TGTGCCAGCAGTTACTCTGATCCGGGGAACAATCAGCCCCAGCATTTT. Protein product: CASSYSDPGNNQPQHF. The genes are TRBV6-5 and TRBJ1-5; D is unclear. The CDR3 extends over 16 amino acids. The ends were cut back, 0 bases at V and 3 bases at J, with 12 bases in the middle. Germline-derived CDR1 and CDR2 are MNHEY and SVGAGI.

The rearrangement joins TRBV7-8 to TRBJ1-6; TRBD1 matches at 10 bases. Germline V gene data show CDR1 as SGHVS and CDR2 as FQNEAQ. The CDR3 has 16 amino acids. V shed 1 base, J shed 10 bases, and the junction held 7 bases outside the gene matches. CDR3 sequence: CASSLVTGTGESPLHF. The CDR3, as DNA: TGTGCCAGCAGCTTAGTAACGGGGACAGGGGAATCACCCCTCCACTTT.

The sample holds many counts of this clonotype. V gene TRBV7-9 combines with J gene TRBJ2-7; a possible D gene is TRBD1 (6 bases). The CDR3 totals 17 residues. Germline values: CDR1 SEHNR, CDR2 FQNEAQ (reference sequence). V shed 4 bases and J shed 2 bases, with 21 bases lying between them. In DNA form, the CDR3 reads TGTGCCAGCAGCTCCCCGATCCGGACAGTGTCTACCTACGAGCAGTACTTC. This gives the protein CASSSPIRTVSTYEQYF.

This clonotype was seen ten or more times. This sequence joins TRBV4-1 and TRBJ1-3; no firm D call. V was cut by 3 bases and J by 0 bases, with 12 bases left in between. The CDR3 sequence is 16 residues long. Per germline, CDR1 MGHRA and CDR2 YSYEKL. This CDR3 is CASSQDLIFSGNTIYF. The CDR3 DNA reads as TGCGCCAGCAGCCAGGACCTTATATTCTCTGGAAACACCATATATTTT.

This clonotype appeared many times. The V call is TRBV7-9, the J call TRBJ1-1; D gene ambiguous. The germline V and J ends were trimmed by 5 bases and 1 base, with 11 bases remaining between them. The CDR3 extends over 14 amino acids. CDR1 is SEHNR, CDR2 FQNEAQ, per germline (reference sequence). The CDR3 sequence is CASSPPPGNTEAFF. Written as DNA, the CDR3 is TGTGCCAGCAGCCCTCCACCGGGGAACACTGAAGCTTTCTTT.

This clonotype came up many times. The chain combines TRBV21-1 with TRBJ2-4; TRBD1 is the table's D call, not checked against the DNA. TRBV21-1 is a pseudogene segment. This CDR3 spans 14 amino acids. CDR3 bases: TGTGCCAGCAGCAACAAAGCCCCTGAAAACATTCAGTACTTC. Protein sequence: CASSNKAPENIQYF.

CDR3 protein: CASSEGDRGTEAFF. The CDR3 DNA reads TGTGCCAGCAGTGAAGGCGACAGGGGCACTGAAGCTTTCTTT. The chain carries TRBV2 and TRBJ1-1; 8 bases map to TRBD1. V lost 1 base and J lost 4; bases outside the gene matches: 2. This CDR3 is built from 14 residues. CDR1 is SNHLY, CDR2 FYNNEI, per germline.

This clonotype was recorded many times. The chain combines TRBV6-2 or TRBV6-3 with TRBJ1-5; 8 positions agree with TRBD1. The V gene's germline CDR1 is MNHEY and CDR2 SVGEGT. The CDR3 is made up of 15 amino acids. Germline trimming cut 6 bases from V and 6 bases from J; bases unmatched to any gene: 10. Here the CDR3 DNA reads TGTGCCAGCAGACTAACAGGGGGAAGGGTTCAGCCCCAGCATTTT. Encoded protein: CASRLTGGRVQPQHF.

This clonotype was recorded at least ten times. CDR3: CASSQDLVMLGSDNEQFF. The CDR3 DNA is TGCGCCAGCAGCCAAGATCTGGTCATGCTGGGGTCGGACAATGAGCAGTTCTTC. J is TRBJ2-1 and V is TRBV4-3; unclear D gene. Germline values: CDR1 LGHNA, CDR2 YSLEER. V lost 0 bases and J lost 5, with 20 bases in between. This CDR3 has 18 residues.

At least ten counts were recorded for this clonotype. The chain links TRBV6-5 to TRBJ2-1; 13 nucleotides line up with TRBD2. Germline V gene lookup returns CDR1 MNHEY and CDR2 SVGAGI. The junction had 6 bases not matched to a gene; V was cut back by 6 bases and J by 7 bases. The CDR3 runs 15 residues. The chain's CDR3 is CASRSLAGGPNEQFF. DNA of the CDR3: TGTGCCAGCAGGTCACTAGCGGGAGGGCCGAATGAGCAGTTCTTC.

In its sample, this clonotype was seen many times. The J gene is TRBJ2-7, the V gene TRBV29-1, with D tentatively TRBD2 (6 bases). Germline values: CDR1 SQVTM, CDR2 ANQGSEA. This CDR3 is built from 14 residues. The ends were cut back, 6 bases at V and 4 bases at J, with 19 bases in the middle. CDR3 sequence reads: CSVTTAGRWYEQYF. As DNA, the CDR3 is TGCAGCGTAACCACAGCGGGTAGGTGGTACGAGCAGTACTTC.

This clonotype has ten or more counts. The chain carries TRBV6-2 or TRBV6-3 and TRBJ2-7; D is perhaps TRBD1 (5 bases). The length of the CDR3 is 13 residues. Germline V gene data show CDR1 as MNHEY and CDR2 as SVGEGT. V lost 6 bases, J lost 2 bases, and 11 bases lay in between. The CDR3 coding sequence is TGTGCCAGCAGCCTGGACACAGCCTACGAGCAGTACTTC. Translation: CASSLDTAYEQYF.

This clonotype has at least ten counts. The chain carries TRBV5-4 and TRBJ1-3; D gene ambiguous. Between the trimmed V and J ends, which lost 0 bases and 4 bases, there was a span of 5 bases. From germline, CDR1 is SGHNT and CDR2 YYREEE (reference sequence). This CDR3 has 13 residues. CDR3 residues: CASSLDRGNTIYF. The CDR3 DNA follows: TGTGCCAGCAGCTTGGATCGAGGAAACACCATATATTTT.

This clonotype was detected many times. The gene calls are TRBV3-1 and TRBJ2-7; the D gene is possibly TRBD2 (6 bases). Trimming took off 5 bases at V and 7 bases at J, with 15 bases between the two ends. CDR1 and CDR2 from the germline V gene are LGHDT and YNNKEL (reference sequence). The CDR3 is 13 amino acids. The CDR3 protein is CASSFRVEGEQYF. The DNA of the CDR3 is TGTGCCAGCAGCTTCCGAGTGGAGGGAGAGCAGTACTTC.

V usage is TRBV2 and J usage is TRBJ1-6; 7 bases align to TRBD1. Germline assignment: CDR1 SNHLY and CDR2 FYNNEI. V shed 4 bases and J 5 bases; nucleotides not matched to a gene: 5. CDR3 length: 15 residues. The CDR3 DNA follows: TGTGCCAGCAGTGGACAGGGTTCCAATAATTCACCCCTCCACTTT. The encoded protein is CASSGQGSNNSPLHF.

This clonotype was seen many times. The chain couples TRBV6-5 to TRBJ1-6; D not resolved. The V end was cut by 2 bases, the J end by 4 bases, with 15 bases between. Germline V lookup: CDR1 MNHEY, CDR2 SVGAGI. The CDR3 covers 17 residues. In DNA, the CDR3 is TGTGCCAGCAGTTACGGGTCACAGCTTTTATATAATTCACCCCTCCACTTT. This codes for CASSYGSQLLYNSPLHF.

This clonotype was observed at least ten times. This chain links TRBV18 with TRBJ1-6; the D gene is possibly TRBD1 (6 bases). V shed 2 bases and J shed 7 bases, with 12 bases lying between them. CDR3 length: 15 residues. Germline V gene lookup returns CDR1 KGHSH and CDR2 LQKENI. The CDR3 coding sequence is TGTGCCAGCTCACCATCAGGGGCTCAGAATTCACCCCTCCACTTT. Protein sequence: CASSPSGAQNSPLHF.

In DNA, the CDR3 is TGTGCCAGCAGCTTTAGCGACCCCCGAGGGTCCTATAATTCACCCCTCCACTTT. Residues: CASSFSDPRGSYNSPLHF. The rearrangement links TRBV13 to TRBJ1-6; D gene unclear. There are 18 residues in the CDR3. The V gene lost 3 bases and the J gene lost 1 base, with 16 bases spanning the gap. The germline V gene has CDR1 PRHDT and CDR2 FYEKMQ (reference sequence).

The chain links TRBV5-1 to TRBJ1-2, with 12 nucleotides matching TRBD1. CDR3 size: 17 residues. Germline CDR1 and CDR2: SGHRS and YFSETQ. The trim removed 5 bases at V and 0 bases at J, leaving 8 bases unmatched. In DNA form, the CDR3 reads TGCGCCAGCAGTTCGCCGGGACAGGGGGCTGCTAACTATGGCTACACCTTC. This gives the protein CASSSPGQGAANYGYTF.

This clonotype came up many times. The gene calls are TRBV7-9 and TRBJ1-2, with D possibly matching TRBD1 (5 bases). Germline V CDR1 and CDR2: SEHNR, FQNEAQ (reference sequence). The length of the CDR3 is 12 residues. Trimming pared 5 bases from V and 4 bases from J, leaving 8 bases between. CDR3 protein: CASSGDVYGYTF. CDR3 bases: TGTGCCAGCAGCGGGGACGTCTATGGCTACACCTTC.

This clonotype appeared many times. The genes are TRBV5-1 and TRBJ1-1; 8 bases fit TRBD1. Germline V CDR1 and CDR2: SGHRS, YFSETQ. This CDR3 has 16 amino acids. V was clipped by 3 bases and J by 0 bases; unmatched bases: 7. The CDR3 DNA reads TGCGCCAGCAGCTCCCGACAGGGGAGGATGAACACTGAAGCTTTCTTT. Its translation: CASSSRQGRMNTEAFF.

In regard to this clonotype: The final CDR3 position lacks the conserved phenylalanine or tryptophan, pointing to a likely read error. The J gene is TRBJ1-2, the V gene TRBV5-6, with D unresolved. The CDR3 has 12 amino acids. CDR1 SGHDT and CDR2 YYEEEE come from the germline V gene. The V and J ends lost 1 base and 4 bases respectively, with 5 bases between them. CDR3 coding DNA: TGTGCCAGCAGCTTGTGGGGCTATGGCTACACCCTC. This translates into CASSLWGYGYTL.

Comments on this clonotype: One junction end disagrees with the germline gene, perhaps due to a read error. The V gene is TRBV6-1, the J gene TRBJ1-6, with D unresolved. The germline V gene encodes CDR1 MNHNS and CDR2 SASEGT. The CDR3 is made up of 15 amino acids. CDR3 in amino acids: CASSDPPIYNPPLHF. CDR3 DNA: TGTGCCAGCAGTGACCCACCCATCTATAATCCACCCCTCCACTTT.

This clonotype appeared many times. V gene TRBV9 combines with J gene TRBJ2-2; possibly TRBD2 for D (5 bases). The germline gives CDR1 SGDLS, CDR2 YYNGEE. The germline V and J ends were trimmed by 3 bases and 4 bases, with 13 bases remaining between them. This CDR3 has 15 residues. The CDR3 DNA reads as TGTGCCAGCAGCGCCCGTGAGGGCGCCACCGGGGAGCTGTTTTTT. This encodes CASSAREGATGELFF.

This clonotype was seen many times. This rearrangement joins TRBV27 to TRBJ1-6, with unresolved D. Between the trimmed V and J ends, which lost 5 bases and 8 bases, there was a span of 10 bases. The CDR3 spans 13 residues. Germline CDR1 reads MNHEY; CDR2 reads SMNVEV (reference sequence). For the CDR3, the DNA is TGTGCCAGCAGTCAGCGGGTCTATTCACCCCTCCACTTT. This sequence encodes CASSQRVYSPLHF.

In its sample, this clonotype was seen many times. The chain employs TRBV7-9 and TRBJ1-5; TRBD1 is a possible D gene (5 bases). Germline V gene sequence: CDR1 SEHNR, CDR2 FQNEAQ (reference sequence). V dropped 1 base and J dropped 7 bases, with 11 bases sitting between them. The CDR3 totals 14 residues. The chain's CDR3 is CASSLGDGGQPQHF. DNA for the CDR3: TGTGCCAGCAGCTTAGGGGACGGTGGCCAGCCCCAGCATTTT. Together with reference TRBV7-9 and TRBJ1-5, the CDR3 gives the full variable domain: DTGVSQNPRHKITKRGQNVTFRCDPISEHNRLYWYRQTLGQGPEFLTYFQNEAQLEKSRLLSDRFSAERPKGSFSTLEIQRTEQGDSAMYLCASSLGDGGQPQHFGDGTRLSIL.

V is TRBV12-3 or TRBV12-4 and J is TRBJ1-5; no reliable D call. CDR3 length: 16 amino acids. V was trimmed by 5 bases and J by 0 bases, leaving 14 bases between them. The CDR3 sequence is CASSPLSGFSNQPQHF. The CDR3 region has the DNA TGTGCCAGCAGTCCTCTTTCAGGTTTTAGCAATCAGCCCCAGCATTTT.

This clonotype has at least ten counts. This chain links TRBV12-3 or TRBV12-4 with TRBJ1-3, with D unresolved. The V and J ends lost 1 base and 6 bases respectively, with 1 base between them. This CDR3 comprises 11 residues. The CDR3 here is CASSLENTIYF. The CDR3 nucleotides are TGTGCCAGCAGTTTAGAAAACACCATATATTTT.

This clonotype appeared many times. The V call is TRBV7-2, the J call TRBJ2-1; D ambiguous. The CDR3 spans 13 residues. The germline gives CDR1 SGHTA, CDR2 FQGNSA. Trimming removed 4 bases at V and 5 bases at J, with 9 bases between. Written as DNA, the CDR3 is TGTGCCAGCAGCTCCTCTAGGGACAATGAGCAGTTCTTC. Protein: CASSSSRDNEQFF.

This chain joins TRBV19 and TRBJ1-1; no clear D. Germline V gene lookup returns CDR1 LNHDA and CDR2 SQIVND (reference sequence). Trimming took 5 bases from V and 1 from J, leaving 14 bases between them. The length of the CDR3 is 15 residues. CDR3 sequence (DNA): TGTGCCAGTAGTCTTAGGACGACCACGAACACTGAAGCTTTCTTT. It codes for CASSLRTTTNTEAFF.